These T cell receptor beta chains were read from a single sample in a study of PD-1 blockade in mismatch repair-deficient tumors. Clones were read by immunoSEQ multiplex PCR, and TCRdb kept only the in-frame ones, dropping some. The sample holds 100,000 to 150,000 clones; 86% are singletons and the top ten take less than 15%. The starting material was peripheral blood, obtained 44 weeks after starting pembrolizumab. The receptors here all came from an adult with mismatch repair-deficient cancer. Both conserved end residues are part of each CDR3. A D gene is named only where the DNA matches it firmly. Size is omitted from some rows. Given values are once, few, many or a class for expanded clones.

>-|TRBJ2-2|medium-sized|TRBV6-4
TGTGCCAGCAGTGAAGACACCCACACCGGGGAGCTGTTTTTT
CASSEDTHTGELFF
>-|TRBJ2-5|-|TRBV4-2
TGTGCCAGCAGCCAAGAAGGACAGCCATCGGAGACCCAGTACTTC
CASSQEGQPSETQYF
>-|TRBJ1-5|few|TRBV19
TGTGCCAGTAGTGGACATGGGGCGACGGTTCGGCCCCAGCATTTT
CASSGHGATVRPQHF
>TRBD2|TRBJ2-5|-|TRBV11-2
TGTGCCAGCAGGCGGACATTTAGCGGGAGGGAAAAAGAGACCCAGTACTTC
CASRRTFSGREKETQYF
>-|TRBJ1-5|-|TRBV2
TGTGCCAGCAGTGATACTAGCAATCAGCCCCAGCATTTT
CASSDTSNQPQHF
>-|TRBJ2-7|few|TRBV18
TGTGCCAGCTCAGAGGGCGGGCCTAACTACGAGCAGTACTTC
CASSEGGPNYEQYF
>-|TRBJ1-1|-|TRBV5-1
TGCGCCAGCAGCTTGGAAGGCGGAATCGAAGCTTTCTTT
CASSLEGGIEAFF
>TRBD2|TRBJ2-7|-|TRBV7-9
TGTGCCAGCAGCCTCTCTCCCGGGAGGAGGGAGCAGTACTTC
CASSLSPGRREQYF
>-|TRBJ1-1|-|TRBV4-1
TGCGCCAGCAGCCCAGGGATGAACACTGAAGCTTTCTTT
CASSPGMNTEAFF
>TRBD2|TRBJ2-7|-|TRBV28
TGTGCCAGCAGATCGGCGGGAGGCCAGACCTACGAGCAGTACTTC
CASRSAGGQTYEQYF
>-|TRBJ2-7|-|TRBV30
TGTGCCTGGAGTAGGTCCGCCTACGAGCAGTACTTC
CAWSRSAYEQYF
>TRBD2|TRBJ2-2|-|TRBV4-3
TGCGCCAGCAGCCAAGATATGGCTAGCGGGAGGGCAAGGAACGGCACCGGGGAGCTGTTTTTT
CASSQDMASGRARNGTGELFF
>TRBD2|TRBJ2-2|-|TRBV2
TGTGCCAGCCAATCAACACTAGCGGGAGCCACCGGGGAGCTGTTTTTT
CASQSTLAGATGELFF
>TRBD1|TRBJ1-4|-|TRBV7-9
TGTGCCAGCAGCTTCCAACAGGGGAGCGAAAAACTGTTTTTT
CASSFQQGSEKLFF
>-|TRBJ2-1|-|TRBV5-4
TGTGCCAGCAGCTTGGGTTGGGGAAACTACAATGAGCAGTTCTTC
CASSLGWGNYNEQFF
>-|TRBJ1-5|-|TRBV19
TGTGCCAGTAGTATAGAAGGAGGCTTTAGCAATCAGCCCCAGCATTTT
CASSIEGGFSNQPQHF
>TRBD2|TRBJ2-1|-|TRBV7-9
TGTGCCAGCACAGGGACTAGCGGGAGGAATGAGCAGTTCTTC
CASTGTSGRNEQFF
>-|TRBJ1-4|-|TRBV2
TGTGCCAGCAGTGAGGGTAGGGGGGGTGAAAAACTGTTTTTT
CASSEGRGGEKLFF
>-|TRBJ1-5|-|TRBV27
TGTGCCAGCAGTTTAACTAGGACAGCCCATCAGCCCCAGCATTTT
CASSLTRTAHQPQHF
>TRBD1|TRBJ2-5|once|TRBV28
TGTGCCAGCGGGGCAGGGGGCCGTCCGGAGACCCAGTACTTC
CASGAGGRPETQYF
>TRBD2|TRBJ2-1|-|TRBV10-1
TGCGCCAGCAGTGACATAGCGGGAGCGGGCTACAATGAGCAGTTCTTC
CASSDIAGAGYNEQFF
>-|TRBJ1-1|-|TRBV5-1
TGCGCCAGCAGCTTGAGGGGCGTGAACACTGAAGCTTTCTTT
CASSLRGVNTEAFF
>TRBD1|TRBJ2-7|-|TRBV11-2
TGTGCCAGCAGCGTCTCAGGGGGCCGGTACGAGCAGTACTTC
CASSVSGGRYEQYF
>-|TRBJ1-2|once|TRBV6-5
TGTGCCAGCAGTTACTCGGGAGCTTACCATTATGGCTACACCTTC
CASSYSGAYHYGYTF
>-|TRBJ1-5|once|TRBV28
TGTGCCAGCAGTTTAGTTGGGGACCAGCCCCAGCATTTT
CASSLVGDQPQHF
>-|TRBJ2-7|-|TRBV7-9
TGTGCCAGCAGCTTAGAGGGTGCGGGCAGCTCCTACGAGCAGTACTTC
CASSLEGAGSSYEQYF
>TRBD2|TRBJ2-1|-|TRBV27
TGTGCCAGCAGTAGCAGGACTAGCGGGCCTTACAATGAGCAGTTCTTC
CASSSRTSGPYNEQFF
>-|TRBJ2-7|-|TRBV30
TGTGCCTGGAGTGTACGAGAGGGGTACTACGAGCAGTACTTC
CAWSVREGYYEQYF
>TRBD1|TRBJ2-5|-|TRBV9
TGTGCCAGCAGCGCCGGACAGGGGTGGAAGACCCAGTACTTC
CASSAGQGWKTQYF
>-|TRBJ1-2|-|TRBV9
TGTGCCAGCAGCGTAGCCGAGGGGTCCCTATTCTATGGCTACACCTTC
CASSVAEGSLFYGYTF
>TRBD1|TRBJ1-5|-|TRBV6-5
TGTGCCAGCAGTTACCGGGACAGGGAAAGCAATCAGCCCCAGCATTTT
CASSYRDRESNQPQHF
>-|TRBJ1-1|-|TRBV27
TGTGCCAGCAGTTTATTTCCGGGTAACACTGAAGCTTTCTTT
CASSLFPGNTEAFF
>-|TRBJ1-2|-|TRBV29-1
TGCAGCGTTGCAGGGGTGAGGCGGGACTATGGCTACACCTTC
CSVAGVRRDYGYTF
>-|TRBJ2-3|-|TRBV6-6
TGTGCCAGCAGTTACGTGGCAGGGGGCACAGATACGCAGTATTTT
CASSYVAGGTDTQYF
>TRBD1|TRBJ2-4|-|TRBV19
TGTGCCAGTAGGGGGACAGGGGAAGCCAAAAACATTCAGTACTTC
CASRGTGEAKNIQYF
>TRBD1|TRBJ2-1|-|TRBV7-9
TGTGCCAGCAGCCCGACAGGGGGGGTAATGAATGAGCAGTTCTTC
CASSPTGGVMNEQFF
>TRBD2|TRBJ2-7|once|TRBV6-5
TGTGCCAGCACCCATAGCGGGGCCTACGAGCAGTACTTC
CASTHSGAYEQYF
>TRBD1|TRBJ1-1|once|TRBV19
TGTGCCAGTAGTGTGGGACAGGCGAACACTGAAGCTTTCTTT
CASSVGQANTEAFF
>TRBD2|TRBJ2-1|-|TRBV6-6
TGTGCCAGCAGTGGCACCGGAGCGGGAGGTTTGTTCTTC
CASSGTGAGGLFF
>-|TRBJ2-4|-|TRBV4-3
TGCGCCAGCAGCCAAGATCTTGGCTCGGGACTAGCCAAAAACATTCAGTACTTC
CASSQDLGSGLAKNIQYF
>TRBD2|TRBJ2-5|-|TRBV5-1
TGCGCCAGCAGCTTTGGACTAGCGCCGGAGGGGGAGACCCAGTACTTC
CASSFGLAPEGETQYF
>TRBD2|TRBJ2-7|-|TRBV2
TGTGCCAGCAGTGCCACCGGGGCGGGAGGGCCCTCCTACGAGCAGTACTTC
CASSATGAGGPSYEQYF
>-|TRBJ2-7|-|TRBV4-2
TGTGCCAGCAGCCAAGAAGTTAGGCTAGGGACCTACGAGCAGTACTTC
CASSQEVRLGTYEQYF
>-|TRBJ2-7|once|TRBV5-5
TGTGCCAGCAGCTTTGTGACAGGAAGGACCTACGAGCAGTACTTC
CASSFVTGRTYEQYF
>-|TRBJ2-4|-|TRBV6-1
TGTGCCAGCAGCGATGACCAGGGGAGCATTCAGTACTTC
CASSDDQGSIQYF
>-|TRBJ1-5|-|TRBV27
TGTGCCAGCAGTTTTTACGGAGCCAATCAGCCCCAGCATTTT
CASSFYGANQPQHF
>TRBD1|TRBJ2-1|-|TRBV7-2
TGTGCCACTCCACGGGGGACAGGGGTTAGAAATGAGCAGTTCTTC
CATPRGTGVRNEQFF
>-|TRBJ1-2|-|TRBV14
TGTGCCAGCAGCCAAGCCCTGGACAGCAGCTACACCTTC
CASSQALDSSYTF
>-|TRBJ2-3|once|TRBV7-8
TGTGCCAGCAGCATAAACAGCGGAGTTAGCACAGATACGCAGTATTTT
CASSINSGVSTDTQYF
>-|TRBJ2-3|-|TRBV9
TGTGCCAGCAGCGTATCTGGAGACACAGATACGCAGTATTTT
CASSVSGDTDTQYF
>-|TRBJ2-1|-|TRBV10-3
TGTGCCACAAGCTTGGGGGGAGACAATGAGCAGTTCTTC
CATSLGGDNEQFF
>-|TRBJ2-5|-|TRBV7-2
TGTGCCAGCAGCCCCGGGACACTAAAAGAGACCCAGTACTTC
CASSPGTLKETQYF